The next 29 T cell receptor beta chains were all read from a single sample in a study of T-cell memory formation after mild COVID-19. TCRdb re-analysed the 5' RACE reads in MiXCR, keeping a single row per CDR3 protein. Of approximately 260,000 distinct CDR3 sequences detected, roughly 17% appear once; the ten largest clones hold approximately 3.5%. Sequencing was performed on PBMCs or a T cell subset sorted from them (not recorded which). The receptors shown here come from a man in his late teens or twenties who had mild COVID-19 (a few samples of this study predate the infection). Cell type and time point are not known.

This clonotype was recorded many times. V and J are TRBV10-3 and TRBJ2-3, with D possibly matching TRBD2 (6 bases). Germline CDR1 ENHRY, CDR2 SYGVKD. The CDR3 spans 15 residues. V dropped 6 bases and J dropped 5 bases, with 18 bases sitting between them. CDR3 protein: CAISPPGDEKDTQYF. The CDR3 region has the DNA TGTGCCATCAGCCCTCCGGGAGACGAGAAAGATACGCAGTATTTT.

This clonotype was seen at least ten times. CDR3 sequence (DNA): TGCGCCAGCAGCCAGGGGGGGAGGGGAATGGGGACCAAAAACATTCAGTACTTC. Translation gives CASSQGGRGMGTKNIQYF. The V call is TRBV4-3, the J call TRBJ2-4; 7 bases agree with TRBD2. Germline V lookup: CDR1 LGHNA, CDR2 YSLEER. V trimming: 3 bases; J trimming: 2 bases; junction bases outside the gene matches: 13. The CDR3 length is 18 residues.

This clonotype was seen a handful of times. This chain connects TRBV7-9 to TRBJ1-1; D is uncertain. The CDR3 is 13 amino acids. Between the trimmed V and J ends, which lost 6 bases and 6 bases, there was a span of 14 bases. CDR1 is SEHNR, CDR2 FQNEAQ, per germline (reference sequence). This CDR3 reads CASSFPRVSEAFF. CDR3 nucleotide sequence: TGTGCCAGCAGTTTTCCTCGGGTTTCTGAAGCTTTCTTT.

This clonotype has more than one count but fewer than ten. The V gene is TRBV6-2 or TRBV6-3, the J gene TRBJ2-3, with 11 bases that match TRBD2. The V segment lost 8 bases and the J segment 6 bases; nucleotides outside the gene matches: 10. Germline V gene sequence: CDR1 MNHEY, CDR2 SVGEGT. The CDR3 is made up of 15 amino acids. The CDR3 loop is CASGSGTSGLDTQYF. The CDR3 coding sequence is TGTGCCAGCGGCTCGGGGACTAGCGGCCTGGATACGCAGTATTTT.

The CDR3 sequence is CASSRDGPGGTDTQYF. The CDR3 DNA follows: TGCGCCAGCAGCCGTGATGGTCCAGGGGGCACAGATACGCAGTATTTT. The V and J genes are TRBV4-1 and TRBJ2-3, with D possibly TRBD1 on 6 matching bases. Looked up from germline, CDR1 is MGHRA and CDR2 is YSYEKL. Trimming shortened V by 4 bases and J by 1 base, and 15 bases separated the two germline ends. There are 16 residues in the CDR3.

This clonotype was detected only a few times. V usage is TRBV2 and J usage is TRBJ2-5; possibly TRBD1 for D (5 bases). Trimming removed 6 bases from V and 3 bases from J, with 11 bases in between. Germline-derived CDR1 and CDR2 are SNHLY and FYNNEI. The CDR3 runs to 13 residues. The DNA for the CDR3 is TGTGCCAGCAGGACATTAGGGGAAGAGACCCAGTACTTC. Amino acids: CASRTLGEETQYF.

This clonotype has only a few counts. V and J are TRBV7-6 and TRBJ2-2, with D hard to call. Germline V gene lookup returns CDR1 SGHVS and CDR2 FNYEAQ. The V end lost 1 base, the J end lost 3 bases, and 9 bases lay between the germline ends. The CDR3 has 15 residues. The DNA of the CDR3 is TGTGCCAGCAGCTTAGTCCTTCTACACACCGGGGAGCTGTTTTTT. Amino acids: CASSLVLLHTGELFF.

This clonotype occurred a few times. The chain links TRBV24-1 to TRBJ1-4; D is unclear. The CDR3 runs 14 residues. The V gene lost 4 bases and the J gene lost 6 bases, with 11 bases spanning the gap. From germline, CDR1 is KGHDR and CDR2 SFDVKD. As DNA, the CDR3 is TGTGCCACCAGTGACCCCTCGGTTGATGAAAAACTGTTTTTT. Its translation: CATSDPSVDEKLFF.

This clonotype was seen more than once but under ten times. The chain combines TRBV12-3 or TRBV12-4 with TRBJ2-5; D remains unclear. The CDR3 has 13 amino acids. Between the trimmed V and J ends, which lost 5 bases and 4 bases, there was a span of 11 bases. CDR3 bases: TGTGCCAGCAGTCGTCCCCCCCCAGAGACCCAGTACTTC. This encodes CASSRPPPETQYF.

Here the CDR3 DNA reads TGTGCCACGGGCGTGGGGGTTCAAGAGACCCAGTACTTC. This codes for CATGVGVQETQYF. This chain connects TRBV15 to TRBJ2-5; the D gene could be TRBD1 or TRBD2 (5 bases each). The germline V and J ends were trimmed by 9 bases and 2 bases, with 13 bases remaining between them. The germline V gene encodes CDR1 LNHNV and CDR2 YYDKDF (reference sequence). CDR3 length equals 13 residues.

This clonotype came up a few times. This chain connects TRBV14 to TRBJ1-3; possible D gene TRBD1, 6 bases. Per germline, CDR1 SGHDN and CDR2 FVKESK. The V end lost 5 bases, the J end lost 4 bases, and 12 bases lay between the germline ends. The CDR3 contains 14 residues. The CDR3 protein is CASSSRGSGNTIYF. CDR3 coding DNA: TGTGCCAGCAGCTCCAGGGGTTCGGGAAACACCATATATTTT.

This clonotype was recorded a few times. This chain connects TRBV24-1 to TRBJ1-4; the match to TRBD1 covers 7 bases. CDR3 length: 13 residues. V lost 7 bases, J lost 6 bases, and 4 bases stayed unmatched. The germline V gene has CDR1 KGHDR and CDR2 SFDVKD. CDR3 residues: CATSTGTDEKLFF. The CDR3 bases are TGTGCCACCAGCACCGGGACAGATGAAAAACTGTTTTTT.

This chain uses TRBV28 with TRBJ1-5, with D unclear. CDR1 MDHEN and CDR2 SYDVKM come from the germline V gene. The CDR3 length is 14 residues. Trimming took off 5 bases at V and 1 base at J, with 9 bases between the two ends. The CDR3 reads CASSVAASNQPQHF. DNA for the CDR3: TGTGCCAGCAGTGTAGCAGCCAGCAATCAGCCCCAGCATTTT.

This clonotype occurred a few times. Here the CDR3 reads CASGPDRETQYF. CDR3 coding DNA: TGTGCCAGCGGGCCCGACCGAGAGACCCAGTACTTC. The chain recombines TRBV7-3 with TRBJ2-5; D call uncertain. Trimming removed 8 bases at V and 4 bases at J, with 11 bases between. Germline V CDR1 and CDR2: SGHTA, FQGTGA. The CDR3 sequence is 12 residues long.

This clonotype was seen a few times. This CDR3 reads CASSLGIGEQFF. CDR3 nucleotide sequence: TGTGCCAGCAGCTTAGGGATCGGTGAGCAGTTCTTC. The chain carries TRBV7-6 and TRBJ2-1; unclear D gene. The length of the CDR3 is 12 residues. Germline CDR1 reads SGHVS; CDR2 reads FNYEAQ. V was clipped by 1 base and J by 9 bases, with 7 bases between them.

The genes are TRBV19 and TRBJ1-2; 8 bases fit TRBD1. Germline-derived CDR1 and CDR2 are LNHDA and SQIVND (reference sequence). Trimming took 8 bases from V and 2 from J; bases not matched to a gene: 7. The CDR3 totals 14 residues. The CDR3, as DNA: TGTGCCAGTTCCAGGGGGCCCGTCAACTATGGCTACACCTTC. Its protein product is CASSRGPVNYGYTF.

This clonotype has just a few counts. This rearrangement joins TRBV7-2 to TRBJ2-7; D unclear. Trimming removed 4 bases at V and 6 bases at J, with 10 bases between. Germline V gives CDR1 SGHTA, CDR2 FQGNSA. CDR3 length equals 12 residues. The CDR3 bases are TGTGCCAGCAGCTCGGAAGTGGGCGAGCAGTACTTC. This translates into CASSSEVGEQYF.

The genes are TRBV4-3 and TRBJ1-1, with D possibly TRBD1 on 5 matching bases. V lost 7 bases and J lost 1, with 22 bases in between. Germline assignment: CDR1 LGHNA and CDR2 YSLEER. This CDR3 has 17 amino acids. CDR3: CASNSRDIWGRNTEAFF. For the CDR3, the DNA is TGCGCCAGCAACTCGAGGGATATCTGGGGGAGGAACACTGAAGCTTTCTTT.

The chain couples TRBV7-9 to TRBJ1-6; no clear D gene. The germline CDR1 and CDR2 sequences are SEHNR and FQNEAQ (reference sequence). This CDR3 has 17 residues. Trimming stripped 5 bases from V and 4 bases from J, with 18 bases between. The CDR3 bases are TGTGCCAGCAGCCCCGGGGATGGCCCATATTATAATTCACCCCTCCACTTT. Protein sequence: CASSPGDGPYYNSPLHF.

The chain joins TRBV28 to TRBJ2-7, with D unresolved. Germline values: CDR1 MDHEN, CDR2 SYDVKM. Between the trimmed V and J ends, which lost 2 bases and 2 bases, there was a span of 10 bases. The length of the CDR3 is 14 residues. In nucleotides, the CDR3 is TGTGCCAGCAGTTTACTAGGGCGGACCTACGAGCAGTACGTC. As protein: CASSLLGRTYEQYV.

This clonotype turned up a few times. The rearrangement joins TRBV20-1 to TRBJ2-3, with 12 bases that match TRBD1. Germline-derived CDR1 and CDR2 are DFQATT and SNEGSKA (reference sequence). The CDR3 is 19 residues long. Unmatched junction bases numbered 19, after V lost 6 bases and J lost 3 bases. CDR3 coding DNA: TGCAGTGCGCATCCGGGACAGGGGGCGCTAGGGGTTGGGACAGATACGCAGTATTTT. As protein: CSAHPGQGALGVGTDTQYF.

This clonotype occurred a few times. V and J are TRBV12-3 or TRBV12-4 and TRBJ1-2; tentative D call: TRBD1 (5 bases). V was shortened by 3 bases and J by 5 bases, with 16 bases between the two germline ends. CDR3 length equals 15 residues. CDR3: CASSFNRLVRYGYTF. Here the CDR3 DNA reads TGTGCCAGCAGTTTTAACAGGCTTGTAAGATATGGCTACACCTTC.

The chain recombines TRBV9 with TRBJ2-3; 7 positions agree with TRBD2. The germline V gene has CDR1 SGDLS and CDR2 YYNGEE. V lost 0 bases to trimming and J lost 2 bases; unmatched junction nucleotides: 6. The CDR3 sequence is 16 residues long. This chain's CDR3 is CASSVGASGYTDTQYF. CDR3 coding DNA: TGTGCCAGCAGCGTAGGGGCTAGCGGATACACAGATACGCAGTATTTT.

A few counts support this clonotype. The genes are TRBV5-6 and TRBJ2-4; D is possibly TRBD1 or TRBD2 (5 bases each). Trimming took off 5 bases at V and 5 bases at J, with 11 bases between the two ends. Germline V CDR1 and CDR2: SGHDT, YYEEEE. The CDR3 sequence is 13 residues long. CDR3 loop: CASSYRGENIQYF. CDR3 DNA sequence: TGTGCCAGCAGTTACAGAGGGGAAAACATTCAGTACTTC.

This chain connects TRBV20-1 to TRBJ2-1; a possible D gene is TRBD1 (8 bases). CDR3 length equals 15 residues. From germline, CDR1 is DFQATT and CDR2 SNEGSKA (reference sequence). Trimming pared 5 bases from V and 9 bases from J, leaving 23 bases between. This CDR3 is CSAEPPGQGGGEQFF. The CDR3 DNA is TGCAGTGCTGAGCCCCCCGGACAGGGCGGGGGTGAGCAGTTCTTC.

The chain uses TRBV27 and TRBJ1-2, with D tentatively TRBD1 (5 bases). Germline V gives CDR1 MNHEY, CDR2 SMNVEV (reference sequence). V lost 2 bases and J lost 3, with 10 bases in between. The CDR3 extends over 14 amino acids. DNA for the CDR3: TGTGCCAGCAGTTTAAATACAGGACACTATGGCTACACCTTC. This sequence encodes CASSLNTGHYGYTF.

This sequence joins TRBV4-3 and TRBJ2-2; D is perhaps TRBD2 (5 bases). CDR3 length: 16 amino acids. V lost 0 bases and J 1 base, leaving 9 bases between the germline ends. From germline, CDR1 is LGHNA and CDR2 YSLEER. CDR3 loop: CASSQDRGGNTGELFF. The CDR3 coding sequence is TGCGCCAGCAGCCAAGATCGAGGAGGGAACACCGGGGAGCTGTTTTTT.

This clonotype occurred a few times. The chain has TRBV5-1 and TRBJ2-1; D is perhaps TRBD1 or TRBD2 (5 bases each). The CDR3 is made up of 14 amino acids. Germline V gene sequence: CDR1 SGHRS, CDR2 YFSETQ. V gave up 4 bases and J gave up 6 bases, with 14 bases separating them. The CDR3 protein is CASSMGRSGNEQFF. The CDR3 DNA is TGCGCCAGCAGCATGGGACGGTCAGGCAATGAGCAGTTCTTC.

This clonotype has more than one count but fewer than ten. This chain uses TRBV10-2 with TRBJ1-1; D possibly corresponds to TRBD1 (5 bases). Looked up from germline, CDR1 is WSHSY and CDR2 is SAAADI. This CDR3 comprises 11 residues. The V end lost 1 base, the J end lost 8 bases, and 5 bases lay between the germline ends. The CDR3 DNA reads TGCGCCAGCAGTGAGTACAGGGAAGCTTTCTTT. It translates to CASSEYREAFF.